Each of the 22 T cell receptor beta chains below was sequenced from the same sample in a study of blood T cells in healthy people across ages. PCR was performed a second time for about 7 to 12 cycles using a sample-barcoded 5' primer and a J-beta primer mix. Each CDR3 protein is one row after TCRdb ran MiXCR on the 5' RACE reads. The table shows more than 650,000 distinct CDR3 sequences, with roughly 24% occurring only once. This sample also belongs to another study, concerning T cells of mothers and their children.

Source material: blood. The receptors derive from a boy between 10 and 17 years old in good health.

The genes are TRBV7-6 and TRBJ2-3, with TRBD2 matching over 10 bases. The ends lost 2 bases at V and 8 bases at J; junction bases unmatched: 4. The CDR3 is 14 residues long. Germline CDR1 reads SGHVS; CDR2 reads FNYEAQ. The CDR3 DNA follows: TGTGCCAGCAGCTTACCTAGCGGGGGAGCTACGCAGTATTTT. This codes for CASSLPSGGATQYF.

V usage is TRBV7-2 and J usage is TRBJ2-2, with D possibly matching TRBD1 (5 bases). V lost 1 base and J lost 7, with 16 bases in between. This CDR3 has 16 residues. Looked up from germline, CDR1 is SGHTA and CDR2 is FQGNSA. The DNA of the CDR3 is TGTGCCAGCAGCTTAGAGGGGCAGGCAGGCAACGGGGAGCTGTTTTTT. Its translation: CASSLEGQAGNGELFF.

V and J are TRBV5-1 and TRBJ2-5; 7 bases fit TRBD1. The CDR3 is 15 amino acids. The trim removed 4 bases at V and 2 bases at J, leaving 8 bases unmatched. Germline-derived CDR1 and CDR2 are SGHRS and YFSETQ. The CDR3 coding sequence is TGCGCCAGCAGCCGGACAGGCGTCCTTCAAGAGACCCAGTACTTC. Protein: CASSRTGVLQETQYF. The variable domain in full, completed from reference TRBV5-1 and TRBJ2-5, reads KAGVTQTPRYLIKTRGQQVTLSCSPISGHRSVSWYQQTPGQGLQFLFEYFSETQRNKGNFPGRFSGRQFSNSRSEMNVSTLELGDSALYLCASSRTGVLQETQYFGPGTRLLVL.

The gene calls are TRBV4-1 and TRBJ1-2; tentatively, D is TRBD1 (5 bases). Trimming pared 0 bases from V and 4 bases from J, leaving 15 bases between. Germline V gene sequence: CDR1 MGHRA, CDR2 YSYEKL. This CDR3 is built from 16 residues. In nucleotides, the CDR3 is TGCGCCAGCAGCCAAGATCTTGACGGGACCTTCTATGGCTACACCTTC. Protein sequence: CASSQDLDGTFYGYTF.

The rearrangement links TRBV6-1 to TRBJ2-3; the D gene could be TRBD1 or TRBD2 (6 bases each). The CDR3 totals 13 residues. V lost 9 bases to trimming and J lost 4 bases, with 14 bases between them. Germline loops: CDR1 MNHNS, CDR2 SASEGT. CDR3 protein: CASRTGAADTQYF. For the CDR3, the DNA is TGTGCCAGTAGAACGGGGGCGGCAGATACGCAGTATTTT.

Notes on this clonotype: A read error may be the cause here, since a much bigger clone is one base away. The chain has TRBV18 and TRBJ1-1; D gene unclear. Looked up from germline, CDR1 is KGHSH and CDR2 is LQKENI. The V gene lost 6 bases and the J gene lost 1 base, with 15 bases spanning the gap. The CDR3 totals 15 residues. Here the CDR3 reads CASSPSPETNTEAFF. The CDR3 bases are TGTGCCAGCTCCCCTTCCCCCGAGACGAACACTGAAGCTTTCTTT.

This clonotype has a handful of counts. V and J are TRBV3-1 and TRBJ2-5; possibly TRBD2 for D (6 bases). Trimming took off 4 bases at V and 14 bases at J, with 11 bases between the two ends. In germline, CDR1 is LGHDT, CDR2 YNNKEL (reference sequence). CDR3 length: 10 residues. CDR3 sequence: CASSRRDFYF. The CDR3 DNA reads as TGTGCCAGCAGCCGGCGGGACTTTTACTTC.

This clonotype was recorded a few times. The genes are TRBV10-3 and TRBJ2-2; D is perhaps TRBD1 (5 bases). CDR1 ENHRY and CDR2 SYGVKD come from the germline V gene. Trimming took off 4 bases at V and 5 bases at J, with 20 bases between the two ends. The CDR3 has 17 residues. CDR3 sequence (DNA): TGTGCCATCAGTGGGAGTTATAGGGGCGTTGATACCGGGGAGCTGTTTTTT. Translating it yields CAISGSYRGVDTGELFF.

This clonotype was observed a few times. This chain links TRBV7-2 with TRBJ2-1; the D gene is possibly TRBD1 (5 bases). With 6 bases removed from V and 0 bases from J, the gap between germline ends came to 18 bases. The germline CDR1 and CDR2 sequences are SGHTA and FQGNSA. This CDR3 contains 17 residues. Written as DNA, the CDR3 is TGTGCCAGCAGGTTACACATGGGGCTGGACTCCTACAATGAGCAGTTCTTC. It is translated as CASRLHMGLDSYNEQFF.

This clonotype was detected only a few times. This chain joins TRBV6-5 and TRBJ2-1, with TRBD2 matching 7 bases. The V gene end was trimmed by 4 bases and the J gene end by 10 bases; junction bases not matched to a gene: 7. CDR1 MNHEY and CDR2 SVGAGI come from the germline V gene. This CDR3 has 13 residues. The CDR3 sequence is CASSWSGASEQFF. The CDR3 DNA follows: TGTGCCAGCAGTTGGAGCGGGGCTAGCGAGCAGTTCTTC.

This clonotype was seen more than once but under ten times. V gene TRBV5-1 combines with J gene TRBJ1-4, with D uncertain. Germline CDR1 reads SGHRS; CDR2 reads YFSETQ. The CDR3 loop spans 15 amino acids. Trimming took 4 bases from V and 3 from J, leaving 13 bases between them. This CDR3 reads CASSPTFEANEKLFF. DNA of the CDR3: TGCGCCAGCAGCCCCACCTTTGAAGCTAATGAAAAACTGTTTTTT.

This clonotype was seen a few times. This chain uses TRBV5-1 with TRBJ1-4, with a weak D call TRBD1 (5 bases). Germline CDR1 reads SGHRS; CDR2 reads YFSETQ. The V end lost 4 bases, the J end lost 1 base, and 14 bases lay between the germline ends. The CDR3 contains 16 residues. This CDR3 is CASSLRDFKTNEKLFF. The CDR3 DNA is TGCGCCAGCAGCCTCCGGGACTTCAAAACTAATGAAAAACTGTTTTTT.

The chain has TRBV20-1 and TRBJ2-7; a possible D gene is TRBD1 (6 bases). V lost 3 bases and J lost 1, with 13 bases in between. This CDR3 region has 14 residues. Germline V gene lookup returns CDR1 DFQATT and CDR2 SNEGSKA (reference sequence). The CDR3 reads CSASRGFGSYEQYF. The CDR3 bases are TGCAGTGCTAGCAGGGGTTTTGGGTCCTACGAGCAGTACTTC.

This clonotype turned up a few times. The chain couples TRBV7-9 to TRBJ2-5, with D possibly matching TRBD1 (5 bases). The CDR3 totals 17 residues. Germline loops: CDR1 SEHNR, CDR2 FQNEAQ (reference sequence). The ends were cut back, 1 base at V and 7 bases at J, with 22 bases in the middle. In DNA form, the CDR3 reads TGTGCCAGCAGCTTAGTTGGTGGGGCCGGCGAGGTAGGGACCCAGTACTTC. The encoded protein is CASSLVGGAGEVGTQYF.

V is TRBV5-1 and J is TRBJ1-1, with D hard to call. Germline CDR1 and CDR2: SGHRS and YFSETQ. This CDR3 comprises 13 residues. V lost 7 bases to trimming and J lost 0 bases, with 10 bases between them. The CDR3 sequence is CASFDTVNTEAFF. The CDR3 region has the DNA TGCGCCAGCTTTGATACAGTGAACACTGAAGCTTTCTTT.

In this sample, this clonotype turned up a few times. The rearrangement links TRBV6-5 to TRBJ1-5; TRBD1 aligns across 7 bases. CDR1 is MNHEY, CDR2 SVGAGI, per germline. This CDR3 is built from 12 residues. V was clipped by 6 bases and J by 7 bases; unmatched bases: 3. The CDR3 DNA follows: TGTGCCAGCAGGACAGGGAGCCAGCCCCAGCATTTT. It yields the protein CASRTGSQPQHF.

This clonotype was counted a few times. The chain carries TRBV4-1 and TRBJ1-5; 7 bases are a match to TRBD1. V dropped 6 bases and J dropped 1; count of bases not matched to a gene: 9. The CDR3 runs 16 residues. The germline gives CDR1 MGHRA, CDR2 YSYEKL. CDR3 bases: TGCGCCAGCAGTCAGCGTCAGGGGGGAAGCAATCAGCCCCAGCATTTT. Protein product: CASSQRQGGSNQPQHF.

This clonotype showed up just a few times. The V and J genes are TRBV7-2 and TRBJ2-5, with 10 nucleotides matching TRBD2. The J call may be mistaken, given a closer DNA end match to TRBJ2-1. The germline CDR1 and CDR2 sequences are SGHTA and FQGNSA. The CDR3 sequence is 16 residues long. The CDR3: CASSLLAGGGYNEQFF. In nucleotides, the CDR3 is TGTGCCAGCAGCCTATTAGCGGGGGGCGGCTACAATGAGCAGTTCTTC.

This clonotype was found a few times. The V call is TRBV7-2, the J call TRBJ2-1, with D unresolved. With the DNA end fitting TRBJ2-7 better, the J assignment may be wrong. Looked up from germline, CDR1 is SGHTA and CDR2 is FQGNSA. CDR3 length: 15 amino acids. The CDR3 coding sequence is TGTGCCAGCAGCTTAGGGCCCGGGCGTCACTACGAGCAGTACTTC. This sequence encodes CASSLGPGRHYEQYF.

The chain joins TRBV11-2 to TRBJ2-5; no firm D call. CDR1 is SGHAT and CDR2 is FQNNGV in the germline V gene. The CDR3 sequence is 14 residues long. Between the trimmed V and J ends, which lost 5 bases and 5 bases, there was a span of 15 bases. CDR3 residues: CASSPVGRGETQYF. The CDR3 DNA reads TGTGCCAGCAGCCCGGTAGGCCGTGGGGAGACCCAGTACTTC.

The J gene is TRBJ2-5, the V gene TRBV18, with 9 bases identical to TRBD1. Matching the DNA end better, TRBJ2-7 makes the J call doubtful. CDR1 and CDR2 from the germline V gene are KGHSH and LQKENI. This CDR3 is 14 amino acids long. For the CDR3, the DNA is TGTGCCAGCTCCGAGGGACAGGGCTCCTACGAGCAGTACTTC. Residues: CASSEGQGSYEQYF.

The chain recombines TRBV5-1 with TRBJ2-5; no definite D call. V dropped 2 bases and J dropped 10 bases, with 12 bases sitting between them. CDR3 length: 12 residues. The germline V gene encodes CDR1 SGHRS and CDR2 YFSETQ. CDR3 in amino acids: CASSFVPSDQYF. The CDR3 bases are TGCGCCAGCAGCTTCGTGCCGTCGGACCAGTACTTC.